These T cell receptor beta chains were read from a single sample in a study of blood T cells in healthy people across ages. TCRdb itself ran the 5' RACE reads through MiXCR, one entry per CDR3 protein. The sample yields about 1.5 million distinct CDR3 sequences, 35% to 45% seen once. Source material: blood. The receptors derive from a woman aged 18-29 years in good health. The CDR3 runs from the conserved cysteine through the conserved F or W. The D gene is left open where the match is weak. Size is stated for part of the rows, as once, few or many counts, or as a class when the clone is expanded.

cdr3_aa | cdr3_nt | d_call | clone_size | j_call | v_call
CSVEGRRSDTQYF | TGCAGCGTTGAGGGGAGGCGCTCAGATACGCAGTATTTT | - | - | TRBJ2-3 | TRBV29-1
CASNFHRSGETQYF | TGTGCCAGCAACTTCCATAGGAGCGGGGAGACCCAGTACTTC | - | - | TRBJ2-5 | TRBV7-2
CSARATSYEQYF | TGCAGTGCTAGAGCGACCTCCTACGAGCAGTACTTC | - | - | TRBJ2-7 | TRBV20-1
CASGGGRELFF | TGTGCCAGCGGCGGGGGCAGGGAGCTGTTTTTT | - | many | TRBJ2-2 | TRBV6-6
CSAGGGPYGYTF | TGCAGCGCTGGTGGGGGGCCCTATGGCTACACCTTC | - | few | TRBJ1-2 | TRBV29-1
CASSFQENPYEQYF | TGTGCCAGCAGTTTTCAGGAGAATCCCTACGAGCAGTACTTC | - | - | TRBJ2-7 | TRBV12-3/TRBV12-4
CASSQGLVRGPRVLTF | TGCGCCAGCAGCCAAGGTCTTGTTAGGGGGCCGCGGGTCCTGACTTTC | TRBD1 | - | TRBJ2-6 | TRBV4-1
CATSGSGDDSGNTIYF | TGTGCCACCAGTGGGAGCGGCGACGACTCTGGAAACACCATATATTTT | - | few | TRBJ1-3 | TRBV24-1
CASSSNMVYQPQHF | TGTGCCAGCAGTTCGAACATGGTTTACCAGCCCCAGCATTTT | - | few | TRBJ1-5 | TRBV5-6
CASSPNSYRGSGQFF | TGTGCCAGCAGTCCCAATTCATACAGGGGGAGCGGGCAGTTCTTC | TRBD1 | - | TRBJ2-1 | TRBV27
CATSRDIALPSYNEQFF | TGTGCCACCAGCAGAGATATAGCCCTACCCTCCTACAATGAGCAGTTCTTC | - | few | TRBJ2-1 | TRBV15
CASSLNPQGTEAFF | TGTGCCAGCAGCTTAAACCCCCAGGGCACTGAAGCTTTCTTT | - | few | TRBJ1-1 | TRBV7-3
CASKPQGIEAFF | TGTGCCAGCAAACCGCAGGGAATTGAAGCTTTCTTT | - | - | TRBJ1-1 | TRBV6-2/TRBV6-3
CASSYMVLREETQYF | TGTGCCAGCAGTTATATGGTTCTCCGGGAGGAGACCCAGTACTTC | - | - | TRBJ2-5 | TRBV7-2
CASSLAGGVDTQYF | TGTGCCAGCAGCTTAGCGGGGGGGGTCGATACGCAGTATTTT | TRBD2 | - | TRBJ2-3 | TRBV7-2
CASSLAMGLTDTQYF | TGTGCCAGCAGCTTAGCTATGGGGCTCACAGATACGCAGTATTTT | - | - | TRBJ2-3 | TRBV7-2
CASSYSLDRVVPGELFF | TGTGCCAGCAGTTACTCGTTAGACAGGGTTGTTCCCGGGGAGCTGTTTTTT | TRBD1 | few | TRBJ2-2 | TRBV6-2/TRBV6-3
CASSSGRAIWYEQYF | TGTGCCAGCAGTAGCGGGAGGGCCATTTGGTACGAGCAGTACTTC | TRBD2 | - | TRBJ2-7 | TRBV12-3/TRBV12-4
CASSPRTANCGYTF | TGTGCCAGCAGCCCTAGGACAGCTAACTGTGGCTACACCTTC | - | - | TRBJ1-2 | TRBV9
CARGASEDYEQYF | TGTGCCAGGGGGGCTAGCGAAGACTACGAGCAGTACTTC | - | few | TRBJ2-7 | TRBV2
CASSYSGSNTGELFF | TGTGCCAGCAGTTACAGCGGGAGTAACACCGGGGAGCTGTTTTTT | TRBD2 | few | TRBJ2-2 | TRBV6-6
CASSQGGGHTYEQYF | TGTGCCAGCAGCCAAGGCGGGGGCCATACCTACGAGCAGTACTTC | - | - | TRBJ2-7 | TRBV3-1
CASSLVSLSYEQYF | TGTGCCAGCAGCTTAGTTTCCCTTAGCTACGAGCAGTACTTC | - | - | TRBJ2-7 | TRBV13
CSARWAKNIQYF | TGCAGTGCTCGATGGGCCAAAAACATTCAGTACTTC | - | few | TRBJ2-4 | TRBV20-1
CSVEQISTVITQYF | TGCAGCGTTGAACAAATATCGACTGTTATTACGCAGTACTTC | - | many | TRBJ2-5 | TRBV29-1
CAIPTTTDTQYF | TGTGCCATCCCGACGACCACAGATACGCAGTATTTT | - | - | TRBJ2-3 | TRBV10-3
CASSQSARYEQYF | TGCGCCAGCAGCCAGTCAGCTAGGTACGAGCAGTACTTC | - | - | TRBJ2-7 | TRBV4-3
CASSLSRTGWAEAFF | TGTGCCAGCAGTTTATCCCGGACAGGGTGGGCTGAAGCTTTCTTT | TRBD1 | - | TRBJ1-1 | TRBV27
CATSDLGQSSTDTQYF | TGTGCCACCAGTGACCTGGGACAGTCTAGCACAGATACGCAGTATTTT | TRBD1 | few | TRBJ2-3 | TRBV24-1
CASSTSLATTYNEQFF | TGCGCCAGCAGCACATCCTTAGCGACCACTTACAATGAGCAGTTCTTC | - | once | TRBJ2-1 | TRBV5-1
CASGLTGKGYTF | TGTGCTAGTGGTTTGACAGGGAAGGGCTACACCTTC | - | - | TRBJ1-2 | TRBV12-5
CASSATSLGSYNEQVF | TGTGCCAGCAGTGCGACCAGTCTGGGCTCCTACAATGAGCAGGTCTTC | - | once | TRBJ2-1 | TRBV25-1
CASSQGSGQTSYNEQFF | TGCGCCAGCAGCCAAGGGAGCGGGCAAACTTCTTACAATGAGCAGTTCTTC | - | - | TRBJ2-1 | TRBV4-1
CASSGQGIRNQPQHF | TGTGCCAGCAGTGGCCAGGGGATTCGCAATCAGCCCCAGCATTTT | - | - | TRBJ1-5 | TRBV2
CASSTRGNAQYNEQYF | TGTGCCAGCAGCACTCGGGGTAACGCCCAATACAATGAGCAGTACTTC | - | - | TRBJ2-5 | TRBV11-2
CASSQDFLAETGELFF | TGCGCCAGCAGCCAAGATTTCCTAGCGGAAACCGGGGAGCTGTTTTTT | TRBD2 | - | TRBJ2-2 | TRBV4-3
CASSPGRSGGRTYEQFF | TGCGCCAGCAGCCCAGGGCGCTCTGGGGGCCGCACCTACGAGCAGTTCTTC | - | - | TRBJ2-1 | TRBV4-3